The 20 T cell receptor beta chains presented below share a single source sample, sequenced in a study of blood T cell repertoires in COVID-19. Generated by immunoSEQ multiplex PCR, the TCRdb table keeps only in-frame clones and is missing some. Of more than 150,000 clones in the sample, almost 80% are singletons; the top ten hold roughly 17%. Sequencing was done on a sample of peripheral blood. The origin of the receptors is a man aged 55-75 years with active or convalescent COVID-19.

This clone was detected only once. This chain joins TRBV5-5 and TRBJ2-7, with D possibly TRBD2 on 6 matching bases. Trimming pared 2 bases from V and 3 bases from J, leaving 15 bases between. Germline V lookup: CDR1 SGHKS, CDR2 YYEKEE (reference sequence). The CDR3 contains 15 residues. CDR3 in DNA: TGTGCCAGCAGCTTTAGCGTGGGAGGATACTACGAGCAGTACTTC. Protein sequence: CASSFSVGGYYEQYF.

This clone was recorded a few times. The chain is built from TRBV24-1 and TRBJ1-1, with a tentative D call TRBD1 (5 bases). CDR1 KGHDR and CDR2 SFDVKD come from the germline V gene. Deletions cut 9 bases from V and 6 bases from J, with 25 bases between. The CDR3 contains 16 residues. The CDR3 region is CATRPGQGKRRAEAFF. The CDR3 DNA reads as TGTGCCACCCGCCCTGGGCAGGGCAAGAGGAGAGCTGAAGCTTTCTTT.

The chain couples TRBV30 to TRBJ2-3, with D perhaps TRBD1 (5 bases). With 0 bases removed from V and 2 bases from J, the gap between germline ends came to 12 bases. This CDR3 is 15 amino acids long. Germline V lookup: CDR1 GTSNPN, CDR2 SVGIG (reference sequence). The CDR3 is CAWSVPRALTDTQYF. CDR3 DNA: TGTGCCTGGAGTGTACCCAGGGCCCTCACAGATACGCAGTATTTT.

This clone was seen more than once but under ten times. V is TRBV5-1 and J is TRBJ2-7; 7 bases agree with TRBD2. The CDR3 extends over 13 amino acids. Losses at the gene ends were 5 bases for V and 2 bases for J; bases not matched to a gene: 4. CDR1 and CDR2 from the germline V gene are SGHRS and YFSETQ. The CDR3 DNA sequence: TGCGCCAGCAGGTGGGAGGGAACCTACGAGCAGTACTTC. Protein sequence: CASRWEGTYEQYF.

The chain carries TRBV29-1 and TRBJ2-5; D perhaps matches TRBD1 (6 bases). The CDR3 length is 13 residues. The V and J ends lost 5 bases and 3 bases respectively, with 13 bases between them. Germline CDR1 SQVTM, CDR2 ANQGSEA. For the CDR3, the DNA is TGCAGCGTTATACAGGGAGCCGAAGAGACCCAGTACTTC. It translates to CSVIQGAEETQYF.

The rearrangement joins TRBV18 to TRBJ1-2, with a possible D match to TRBD1 (5 bases). The germline V and J ends were trimmed by 3 bases and 4 bases, with 18 bases remaining between them. The germline CDR1 and CDR2 sequences are KGHSH and LQKENI. The CDR3 runs to 16 residues. The CDR3 loop is CASSPGTGNRGYGYTF. CDR3 bases: TGTGCCAGCTCACCGGGAACAGGAAATCGTGGCTATGGCTACACCTTC.

CDR3 residues: CASSLQGNEQYF. The CDR3 DNA sequence: TGCGCCAGCAGCTTACAGGGCAACGAGCAGTACTTC. V usage is TRBV5-1 and J usage is TRBJ2-7; D might be TRBD1 (6 bases). Germline V gives CDR1 SGHRS, CDR2 YFSETQ. Trimming shortened V by 2 bases and J by 5 bases, and 8 bases separated the two germline ends. This CDR3 has 12 residues. Filled out from reference TRBV5-1 and TRBJ2-7, the complete variable domain reads KAGVTQTPRYLIKTRGQQVTLSCSPISGHRSVSWYQQTPGQGLQFLFEYFSETQRNKGNFPGRFSGRQFSNSRSEMNVSTLELGDSALYLCASSLQGNEQYFGPGTRLTVT.

This clone was found many times. The chain links TRBV19 to TRBJ1-2; no clear D gene. There are 12 residues in the CDR3. Germline CDR1 and CDR2: LNHDA and SQIVND (reference sequence). Trimming took off 4 bases at V and 5 bases at J, with 8 bases between the two ends. CDR3 sequence (DNA): TGTGCCAGTAGTACAGACCCTTATGGCTACACCTTC. It codes for CASSTDPYGYTF.

This rearrangement joins TRBV6-5 to TRBJ2-5; D is perhaps TRBD1 (6 bases). CDR3 size: 12 residues. The ends were cut back, 6 bases at V and 2 bases at J, with 7 bases in the middle. In germline, CDR1 is MNHEY, CDR2 SVGAGI. DNA of the CDR3: TGTGCCAGCAGGCAGGGGCAAGAGACCCAGTACTTC. Amino acids: CASRQGQETQYF.

This clone was counted a few times. This chain joins TRBV7-3 and TRBJ2-4; TRBD1 matches 7 bases. Germline V gives CDR1 SGHTA, CDR2 FQGTGA. With V trimmed by 3 bases and J by 9 bases, 8 bases remained unmatched. The CDR3 extends over 14 amino acids. CDR3 sequence: CASSFDYRGGIQYF. As DNA, the CDR3 is TGTGCCAGCAGCTTCGATTACAGGGGTGGCATTCAGTACTTC.

This clone showed up just once. This rearrangement joins TRBV9 to TRBJ1-1; D gene uncertain. V shed 3 bases and J shed 0 bases, with 12 bases lying between them. Germline CDR1 and CDR2: SGDLS and YYNGEE. This CDR3 is built from 15 residues. The CDR3 here is CASSASSDMNTEAFF. The CDR3, as DNA: TGTGCCAGCAGCGCGTCCAGCGATATGAACACTGAAGCTTTCTTT.

The chain uses TRBV30 and TRBJ2-3, with TRBD2 matching 7 bases. This CDR3 contains 15 residues. Losses at the gene ends were 2 bases for V and 3 bases for J; bases not matched to a gene: 8. Germline V gene sequence: CDR1 GTSNPN, CDR2 SVGIG (reference sequence). CDR3 in DNA: TGTGCCTGGAGTTGGCGGGAGAGGTCTACAGATACGCAGTATTTT. It yields the protein CAWSWRERSTDTQYF.

The chain is built from TRBV4-1 and TRBJ1-2; D is undetermined. CDR1 is MGHRA, CDR2 YSYEKL, per germline. V dropped 3 bases and J dropped 6 bases, with 17 bases sitting between them. The CDR3 runs 15 residues. Here the CDR3 reads CASSHPLWQEDGYTF. In nucleotides, the CDR3 is TGCGCCAGCAGCCACCCGCTGTGGCAGGAGGATGGCTACACCTTC.

The chain employs TRBV6-5 and TRBJ2-2, with 10 bases aligning to TRBD2. The CDR3 loop spans 16 amino acids. Germline CDR1 is MNHEY and CDR2 is SVGAGI. Trimming removed 0 bases from V and 7 bases from J; junction bases left unmatched: 5. CDR3 coding DNA: TGTGCCAGCAGTTACTCTAGCGGGAGGTACGGCGGGGAGCTGTTTTTT. Translating it yields CASSYSSGRYGGELFF.

CDR3 residues: CAISAQTGGYEQYF. In DNA, the CDR3 is TGTGCCATCAGTGCGCAGACAGGGGGGTACGAGCAGTACTTC. V gene TRBV10-3 combines with J gene TRBJ2-7; TRBD1 matches at 9 bases. Germline V lookup: CDR1 ENHRY, CDR2 SYGVKD. The CDR3 loop spans 14 amino acids. V lost 4 bases, J lost 4 bases, and 5 bases stayed unmatched.

The rearrangement uses TRBV19 and TRBJ2-1; 11 bases align to TRBD1. The V segment lost 5 bases and the J segment 7 bases; nucleotides outside the gene matches: 13. CDR1 and CDR2 (germline): LNHDA, SQIVND (reference sequence). The CDR3 contains 17 residues. The CDR3 spells CASSHRSGTGGSNEQFF. As DNA, the CDR3 is TGTGCCAGTAGTCACAGATCCGGGACAGGGGGATCTAATGAGCAGTTCTTC.

Worth noting for this clone: Other nucleotide sequences in the sample specify the same CDR3. The rearrangement joins TRBV5-1 to TRBJ2-3; TRBD1 aligns across 9 bases. Trimming removed 0 bases from V and 6 bases from J; junction bases left unmatched: 5. The CDR3 runs 15 residues. Germline loops: CDR1 SGHRS, CDR2 YFSETQ. The CDR3 DNA is TGCGCCAGCAGCTTGGCCGGGACAGGGAGTGATACGCAGTATTTT. This codes for CASSLAGTGSDTQYF.

This chain links TRBV28 with TRBJ2-7, with 10 bases identical to TRBD2. Trimming removed 5 bases from V and 0 bases from J; junction bases left unmatched: 7. Germline-derived CDR1 and CDR2 are MDHEN and SYDVKM. This CDR3 is 16 amino acids long. In DNA, the CDR3 is TGTGCCAGCAGTAATCCTAGCGGGAGACTCTCCTACGAGCAGTACTTC. Translation gives CASSNPSGRLSYEQYF.

The chain employs TRBV6-1 and TRBJ2-7, with 7 bases fitting TRBD2. Losses at the gene ends were 2 bases for V and 3 bases for J; bases not matched to a gene: 16. This CDR3 is built from 18 residues. The germline gives CDR1 MNHNS, CDR2 SASEGT. CDR3 amino acids: CASSESGLVAGAVYEQYF. The DNA of the CDR3 is TGTGCCAGCAGTGAATCCGGGCTGGTGGCGGGAGCAGTCTACGAGCAGTACTTC.

The chain is built from TRBV30 and TRBJ2-1, with D unclear. The CDR3 is made up of 11 amino acids. From germline, CDR1 is GTSNPN and CDR2 SVGIG (reference sequence). Trimming removed 4 bases at V and 2 bases at J, with 3 bases between. The CDR3: CAWTTYNEQFF. CDR3 coding DNA: TGTGCCTGGACAACCTACAATGAGCAGTTCTTC.